A selection of T cell receptor beta chains follows, all from one sample in a study of lymphopenia after photon versus proton radiotherapy. Sequenced by immunoSEQ multiplex PCR; TCRdb stores in-frame clones only, minus some. Of over 35,000 clones in the sample, around 83% were seen once. The sequences come from peripheral blood, collected from a patient treated with proton-based radiotherapy. Source of these receptors: a woman between 70 and 85 years old with pancreatic cancer. Each CDR3 is given with its conserved first and last residue. A D gene is named only where the DNA matches it firmly. A row's size may be missing; if present it is once, few, many or a size class.

J,length,size,V,D,CDR3,DNA
TRBJ2-7,15,NA,TRBV6-1,TRBD1,CASSPRTGGDYEQYF,TGTGCCAGCAGTCCCCGGACAGGGGGCGATTACGAGCAGTACTTC
TRBJ1-3,13,NA,TRBV5-1,NA,CASSLTGGNTIYF,TGCGCCAGCAGCTTGACAGGGGGAAACACCATATATTTT
TRBJ2-2,13,NA,TRBV28,TRBD1,CASSYRGAGELFF,TGTGCCAGCAGTTACAGGGGCGCCGGGGAGCTGTTTTTT
TRBJ1-5,15,NA,TRBV6-5,NA,CASSYSLADNQPQHF,TGTGCCAGCAGTTACTCGTTGGCAGACAATCAGCCCCAGCATTTT
TRBJ1-2,13,NA,TRBV7-3,NA,CASGKGGAGGYTF,TGTGCCAGCGGGAAGGGGGGAGCGGGTGGCTACACCTTC
TRBJ2-3,12,NA,TRBV11-3,NA,CASSSSLNTQYF,TGTGCCAGCAGCTCTTCTCTTAATACGCAGTATTTT
TRBJ2-5,14,NA,TRBV19,NA,CASSFSHTQETQYF,TGTGCCAGTAGTTTCAGCCACACACAAGAGACCCAGTACTTC
TRBJ1-2,15,NA,TRBV28,TRBD1,CASSLWGATGNGYTF,TGTGCCAGCAGTTTATGGGGGGCGACAGGGAATGGCTACACCTTC
TRBJ1-1,17,NA,TRBV11-3,NA,CASSFFGAGKMNTEAFF,TGTGCCAGCAGCTTTTTCGGGGCAGGAAAAATGAACACTGAAGCTTTCTTT
TRBJ1-2,15,NA,TRBV2,NA,CASSEFEGGVYGYTF,TGTGCCAGCAGTGAATTCGAGGGAGGTGTGTATGGCTACACCTTC
TRBJ2-2,14,NA,TRBV2,NA,CASSRGVDTGELFF,TGTGCCAGCAGCAGAGGGGTGGACACCGGGGAGCTGTTTTTT
TRBJ1-1,12,NA,TRBV15,NA,CATSGRYTEAFF,TGTGCCACCAGCGGACGCTACACTGAAGCTTTCTTT
TRBJ2-7,16,NA,TRBV6-1,TRBD2,CASSEGGTSGWYEQYF,TGTGCCAGCAGTGAAGGGGGGACTAGCGGCTGGTACGAGCAGTACTTC
TRBJ1-2,13,few,TRBV19,NA,CASSPGRVLGYTF,TGTGCCAGTAGCCCCGGGCGCGTTCTGGGCTACACCTTC
TRBJ1-4,13,NA,TRBV7-9,NA,CASSEQRSGKLFF,TGTGCCAGCAGTGAACAACGTTCGGGAAAACTGTTTTTT
TRBJ1-1,14,NA,TRBV18,NA,CASSPPSLNTEAFF,TGTGCCAGCTCACCACCTTCCCTGAACACTGAAGCTTTCTTT
TRBJ1-1,15,NA,TRBV5-1,TRBD1,CASSLSTGGGTEAFF,TGCGCCAGCAGCTTATCGACAGGGGGAGGTACTGAAGCTTTCTTT
TRBJ1-5,13,few,TRBV7-6,NA,CASSRGRNQPQHF,TGTGCCAGCAGCCGGGGGAGAAATCAGCCCCAGCATTTT
TRBJ2-2,15,NA,TRBV11-2,NA,CASSFVGTNTGELFF,TGTGCCAGCAGCTTCGTGGGGACCAACACCGGGGAGCTGTTTTTT
TRBJ2-3,15,NA,TRBV14,NA,CASSQLGLSTDTQYF,TGTGCCAGCAGCCAATTAGGACTGAGCACAGATACGCAGTATTTT
TRBJ1-1,17,NA,TRBV18,NA,CASSPQRAGWMNTEAFF,TGTGCCAGCTCACCACAGAGGGCGGGATGGATGAACACTGAAGCTTTCTTT
TRBJ2-7,12,few,TRBV19,NA,CASSVGADEQYF,TGTGCCAGTAGCGTCGGGGCAGACGAGCAGTACTTC
TRBJ2-1,15,NA,TRBV4-2,NA,CASSQLGLLYNEQFF,TGTGCCAGCAGCCAACTTGGACTCCTGTACAATGAGCAGTTCTTC
TRBJ1-4,14,few,TRBV2,NA,CASSEESTNEKLFF,TGTGCCAGCAGTGAGGAGTCAACTAATGAAAAACTGTTTTTT
TRBJ2-7,13,NA,TRBV6-5,NA,CASSYPSTHEQYF,TGTGCCAGCAGTTACCCCTCTACCCACGAGCAGTACTTC
TRBJ2-3,16,NA,TRBV14,TRBD2,CASSRQGAGGTDTQYF,TGTGCCAGCAGCCGTCAAGGAGCGGGAGGGACAGATACGCAGTATTTT
TRBJ2-2,14,NA,TRBV14,NA,CASSRQDNTGELFF,TGTGCCAGCAGCCGACAGGATAACACCGGGGAGCTGTTTTTT
TRBJ1-2,13,NA,TRBV6-6,NA,CASSYSGTDGYTF,TGTGCCAGCAGTTACTCAGGAACAGATGGCTACACCTTC
TRBJ2-7,14,NA,TRBV7-6,TRBD1,CASSSNTGGYEQYF,TGTGCCAGCAGCTCAAATACAGGGGGATACGAGCAGTACTTC
TRBJ2-5,16,once,TRBV4-2,TRBD2,CASSSRTSGGGETQYF,TGTGCCAGCAGCTCTCGAACTAGCGGAGGAGGGGAGACCCAGTACTTC
TRBJ2-3,16,NA,TRBV4-2,NA,CASSQGTQKSTDTQYF,TGTGCCAGCAGCCAAGGGACCCAAAAGAGCACAGATACGCAGTATTTT
TRBJ1-2,13,NA,TRBV28,TRBD1,CASSSPGGYGYTF,TGTGCCAGCAGCTCGCCAGGGGGCTATGGCTACACCTTC
TRBJ1-1,15,medium-sized,TRBV2,NA,CASRYEGTLNTEAFF,TGTGCCAGCAGGTACGAGGGGACACTGAACACTGAAGCTTTCTTT
TRBJ2-7,15,NA,TRBV11-3,TRBD2,CASSPIAGGFHEQYF,TGTGCCAGCAGCCCCATAGCGGGAGGGTTTCACGAGCAGTACTTC
TRBJ2-2,15,once,TRBV6-5,NA,CATLKGEYGTGELFF,TGTGCCACCCTAAAGGGGGAGTACGGCACCGGGGAGCTGTTTTTT
TRBJ1-5,16,NA,TRBV2,TRBD1,CASSGQGSGSNQPQHF,TGTGCCAGCAGTGGACAGGGGTCAGGGAGCAATCAGCCCCAGCATTTT
TRBJ1-2,13,NA,TRBV9,NA,CASGRGPTYGYTF,TGTGCCAGTGGGCGAGGTCCGACCTATGGCTACACCTTC
TRBJ2-1,12,NA,TRBV28,TRBD1,CCAGQVNNEQFF,TGCTGCGCGGGACAGGTAAACAATGAGCAGTTCTTC
TRBJ1-2,16,once,TRBV28,TRBD1,CASSRTWSGTGVGYTF,TGTGCCAGCAGTCGAACCTGGTCCGGGACAGGGGTAGGCTACACCTTC
TRBJ2-5,14,NA,TRBV7-3,NA,CASSYEGRPETQYF,TGTGCCAGCAGTTACGAAGGAAGACCAGAGACCCAGTACTTC
TRBJ1-6,14,NA,TRBV19,NA,CASSRTGPNSPLHF,TGTGCCAGTAGTAGGACCGGACCTAATTCACCCCTCCACTTT
TRBJ2-1,13,NA,TRBV29-1,NA,CSGAPSLSHEQFF,TGCAGCGGTGCCCCTAGCTTATCCCATGAGCAGTTCTTC